These 21 T cell receptor beta chains were all obtained from the same sample, sequenced in a study of blood T cell repertoires in COVID-19. Using immunoSEQ multiplex PCR, the repertoire was profiled, and TCRdb retains in-frame clones only, with some absent. The sample records 180,000 or so clones, roughly 86% being singletons. The sample consisted of peripheral blood. These receptors came from a woman aged 25 to 39 with active or convalescent COVID-19.

The chain carries TRBV27 and TRBJ2-1, with 10 positions matching TRBD2. Germline assignment: CDR1 MNHEY and CDR2 SMNVEV (reference sequence). This CDR3 has 16 amino acids. The ends lost 5 bases at V and 9 bases at J; junction bases unmatched: 13. The CDR3 bases are TGTGCCAGCAGTCCGCTGGGAGCGGGAGGGCCCCGTGAGCAGTTCTTC. Its translation: CASSPLGAGGPREQFF.

The rearrangement links TRBV11-2 to TRBJ1-2, with D maybe TRBD1 (6 bases). The germline V gene has CDR1 SGHAT and CDR2 FQNNGV. CDR3 length: 16 residues. Between the trimmed V and J ends, which lost 0 bases and 3 bases, there was a span of 14 bases. The CDR3 protein is CASSLEGGALDYGYTF. The CDR3 nucleotides read TGTGCCAGCAGCTTAGAGGGGGGGGCCTTGGACTATGGCTACACCTTC. The entire variable domain, with the rest obtained from reference TRBV11-2 and TRBJ1-2, is as follows: EAGVAQSPRYKIIEKRQSVAFWCNPISGHATLYWYQQILGQGPKLLIQFQNNGVVDDSQLPKDRFSAERLKGVDSTLKIQPAKLEDSAVYLCASSLEGGALDYGYTFGSGTRLTVV.

The V and J genes are TRBV6-5 and TRBJ2-7, with D possibly being TRBD2 (7 bases). Trimming removed 6 bases at V and 2 bases at J, with 14 bases between. The CDR3 extends over 14 amino acids. CDR1 and CDR2 from the germline V gene are MNHEY and SVGAGI. The DNA of the CDR3 is TGTGCCAGCAGCCCGGACAGCGGGACCTACGAGCAGTACTTC. This gives the protein CASSPDSGTYEQYF.

The chain uses TRBV24-1 and TRBJ2-5; 13 bases align to TRBD2. Germline CDR1 and CDR2: KGHDR and SFDVKD. With 5 bases clipped from V and 4 bases from J, the junction kept 3 bases outside the gene matches. The CDR3 loop spans 15 amino acids. CDR3 sequence: CATSAGLAGAETQYF. Here the CDR3 DNA reads TGTGCCACCAGTGCCGGACTAGCGGGGGCAGAGACCCAGTACTTC.

Comments on this clone: Within the sample, other DNA sequences also encode this same CDR3. This chain links TRBV12-3 or TRBV12-4 with TRBJ1-6, with 8 bases matching TRBD1. The CDR3 loop spans 13 amino acids. The ends lost 6 bases at V and 8 bases at J; junction bases unmatched: 3. CDR3 sequence (DNA): TGTGCCAGCAGCGGACAGGGCCATTCACCCCTCCACTTT. Translation gives CASSGQGHSPLHF.

This rearrangement joins TRBV10-1 to TRBJ1-3; possibly TRBD1 for D (5 bases). Germline loops: CDR1 WNHNN, CDR2 SYGVQD (reference sequence). The CDR3 length is 15 residues. Trimming removed 6 bases at V and 0 bases at J, with 12 bases between. Here the CDR3 reads CASSRDRGSGNTIYF. The CDR3 region has the DNA TGCGCCAGCAGCCGCGACAGAGGCTCTGGAAACACCATATATTTT.

This clone has at least ten counts. The chain has TRBV19 and TRBJ2-2; a possible D gene is TRBD1 (6 bases). The V and J ends lost 6 bases and 4 bases respectively, with 18 bases between them. The CDR3 runs to 16 residues. The germline CDR1 and CDR2 sequences are LNHDA and SQIVND (reference sequence). CDR3: CASRGGTARGTGELFF. The CDR3 bases are TGTGCCAGTAGAGGGGGTACAGCCCGAGGCACCGGGGAGCTGTTTTTT.

CDR3 bases: TGTGCCAGCAGCTTCAGCACCGGGGAGCTGTTTTTT. It translates to CASSFSTGELFF. The rearrangement uses TRBV11-2 and TRBJ2-2; D uncertain. The CDR3 has 12 amino acids. Germline V gives CDR1 SGHAT, CDR2 FQNNGV. Trimming removed 3 bases from V and 4 bases from J, with 3 bases in between.

The table lists this clone with a few counts. The V gene is TRBV30, the J gene TRBJ1-4, with a possible D match to TRBD1 (5 bases). Germline V gives CDR1 GTSNPN, CDR2 SVGIG (reference sequence). The CDR3 has 13 residues. Between the trimmed V and J ends, which lost 1 base and 8 bases, there was a span of 11 bases. CDR3 region: CAWSGQGGEKLFF. The CDR3 DNA sequence: TGTGCCTGGAGTGGGCAGGGCGGAGAAAAACTGTTTTTT.

The V gene is TRBV5-1, the J gene TRBJ2-1; D possibly corresponds to TRBD2 (8 bases). The CDR3 spans 16 residues. In germline, CDR1 is SGHRS, CDR2 YFSETQ. V dropped 6 bases and J dropped 9 bases, with 25 bases sitting between them. DNA for the CDR3: TGCGCCAGCAACCCCGTAGCGGGAAACCAGGGGGGTGAGCAGTTCTTC. It is translated as CASNPVAGNQGGEQFF. Full variable domain (remainder filled in from reference TRBV5-1 and TRBJ2-1): KAGVTQTPRYLIKTRGQQVTLSCSPISGHRSVSWYQQTPGQGLQFLFEYFSETQRNKGNFPGRFSGRQFSNSRSEMNVSTLELGDSALYLCASNPVAGNQGGEQFFGPGTRLTVL.

CDR3 nucleotide sequence: TGTGCCAGCAGTTTCCTTTTTTATGGCTACACCTTC. This gives the protein CASSFLFYGYTF. The J gene is TRBJ1-2, the V gene TRBV7-9; no definite D call. Germline CDR1 reads SEHNR; CDR2 reads FQNEAQ (reference sequence). The CDR3 consists of 12 residues. With 6 bases removed from V and 5 bases from J, the gap between germline ends came to 10 bases.

The sample holds one count of this clone. The V call is TRBV14, the J call TRBJ2-1; TRBD2 matches at 10 bases. The germline gives CDR1 SGHDN, CDR2 FVKESK. The CDR3 extends over 16 amino acids. Trimming at V came to 5 bases and at J to 5 bases, leaving 9 bases not matched to a gene. In nucleotides, the CDR3 is TGTGCCAGCAGCACCCTACTAGCGGGGAAACACAATGAGCAGTTCTTC. Translated, it gives CASSTLLAGKHNEQFF.

The chain combines TRBV19 with TRBJ2-5, with TRBD1 as a possible D gene (6 bases). V was clipped by 0 bases and J by 1 base, with 6 bases between them. The length of the CDR3 is 14 residues. Germline V gives CDR1 LNHDA, CDR2 SQIVND (reference sequence). Here the CDR3 reads CASSIDRGQETQYF. CDR3 DNA sequence: TGTGCCAGTAGTATAGACAGGGGCCAAGAGACCCAGTACTTC.

J is TRBJ2-2 and V is TRBV15; TRBD2 matches at 10 bases. The CDR3 runs 15 residues. Unmatched junction bases numbered 2, after V lost 1 base and J lost 6 bases. The germline gives CDR1 LNHNV, CDR2 YYDKDF (reference sequence). The chain's CDR3 is CATSRVSGGPGELFF. DNA of the CDR3: TGTGCCACCAGCAGAGTTAGCGGGGGGCCCGGGGAGCTGTTTTTT.

This chain links TRBV19 with TRBJ1-1; TRBD1 might be the D (5 bases). Trimming removed 5 bases at V and 4 bases at J, with 11 bases between. Per the germline V gene, CDR1 is LNHDA and CDR2 is SQIVND (reference sequence). This CDR3 has 13 amino acids. The CDR3 protein is CASSLARGTEAFF. In nucleotides, the CDR3 is TGTGCCAGTAGTTTAGCAAGGGGCACTGAAGCTTTCTTT.

V gene TRBV11-2 combines with J gene TRBJ2-7; TRBD1 matches at 7 bases. Germline V gene data show CDR1 as SGHAT and CDR2 as FQNNGV. The CDR3 length is 14 residues. After removal of 2 bases from V and 6 bases from J, the junction contained 7 bases not matched to a gene. CDR3 nucleotide sequence: TGTGCCAGCAGCTTATGGACAGGAGCAGGCGAGCAGTACTTC. Protein sequence: CASSLWTGAGEQYF.

The chain uses TRBV10-2 and TRBJ1-2, with a weak D call TRBD1 (5 bases). Germline V lookup: CDR1 WSHSY, CDR2 SAAADI. Trimming took 8 bases from V and 2 from J, leaving 9 bases between them. The CDR3 spans 12 residues. The CDR3 reads CASQGGNYGYTF. CDR3 DNA sequence: TGCGCCAGCCAGGGTGGAAACTATGGCTACACCTTC.

This rearrangement joins TRBV5-1 to TRBJ2-3; 10 positions agree with TRBD2. This CDR3 is built from 15 residues. The ends lost 1 base at V and 3 bases at J; junction bases unmatched: 2. Germline V gene data show CDR1 as SGHRS and CDR2 as YFSETQ. The CDR3 spells CASSLPSGGTDTQYF. The CDR3 region has the DNA TGCGCCAGCAGCTTGCCTAGCGGGGGTACAGATACGCAGTATTTT.

V and J are TRBV27 and TRBJ2-3; maybe TRBD2 (6 bases). V was clipped by 4 bases and J by 2 bases, with 16 bases between them. Looked up from germline, CDR1 is MNHEY and CDR2 is SMNVEV (reference sequence). The CDR3 contains 16 residues. Here the CDR3 reads CASSSFTGTDTDTQYF. The CDR3 DNA sequence: TGTGCCAGCAGTTCCTTTACCGGGACTGACACAGATACGCAGTATTTT.

V usage is TRBV5-1 and J usage is TRBJ1-4; possibly TRBD1 for D (5 bases). The CDR3 is 15 residues long. CDR1 SGHRS and CDR2 YFSETQ come from the germline V gene. Trimming cost V 4 bases and J 5 bases, with 15 bases left between them. The CDR3 is CASSARDGGNEKLFF. DNA of the CDR3: TGCGCCAGCAGCGCCAGGGACGGAGGGAATGAAAAACTGTTTTTT.

V and J are TRBV29-1 and TRBJ1-2; the D is unclear. The CDR3 contains 13 residues. Germline V gene lookup returns CDR1 SQVTM and CDR2 ANQGSEA. Trimming stripped 8 bases from V and 0 bases from J, with 13 bases between. The CDR3 DNA reads TGCAGCTTCTGGACCGGGGCTAACTATGGCTACACCTTC. Translation gives CSFWTGANYGYTF.